This T cell receptor beta chain is drawn from a study of shared clonotypes between healthy human individuals. The donors, all of them Caucasian adults, lived in Nashville, Tennessee. Naive CD45RA+ and memory CD45RA-negative subsets were split from CD4+ cells. Assay execution took place at the deep level. Assay: immunoSEQ multiplex PCR; the TCRdb copy retains only in-frame clones and omits some. Here the sample spans roughly 1,000,000 clones, around 78% being singletons. Sequencing was done on a sample of memory CD4+ T cells from PBMCs. Indicated subset: CD45RA-negative fraction. This TCR derives from a young man in good health. Some clones in this sample may be carry-over from other donors' samples.

DNA for the CDR3: TGTGCCAGCAGCCTCGGGACCCATGACAATGAGCAGTTCTTC. It encodes CASSLGTHDNEQFF. The rearrangement joins TRBV7-2 to TRBJ2-1; D tentatively reads TRBD1 or TRBD2 (5 bases each). Germline V gives CDR1 SGHTA, CDR2 FQGNSA. There are 14 residues in the CDR3. Trimming took 5 bases from V and 5 from J, leaving 13 bases between them. Drawing the rest from reference TRBV7-2 and TRBJ2-1, the complete variable domain is GAGVSQSPSNKVTEKGKDVELRCDPISGHTALYWYRQSLGQGLEFLIYFQGNSAPDKSGLPSDRFSAERTGGSVSTLTIQRTQQEDSAVYLCASSLGTHDNEQFFGPGTRLTVL.